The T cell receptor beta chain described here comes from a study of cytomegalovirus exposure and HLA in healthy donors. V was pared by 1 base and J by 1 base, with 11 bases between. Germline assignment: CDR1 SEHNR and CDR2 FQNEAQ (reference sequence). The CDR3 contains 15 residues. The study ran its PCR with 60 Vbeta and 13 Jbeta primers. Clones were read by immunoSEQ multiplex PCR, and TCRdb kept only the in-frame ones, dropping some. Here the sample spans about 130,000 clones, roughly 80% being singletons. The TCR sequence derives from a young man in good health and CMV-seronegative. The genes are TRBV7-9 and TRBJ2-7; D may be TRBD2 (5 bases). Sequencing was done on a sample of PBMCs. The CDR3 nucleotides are TGTGCCAGCAGCTTAGAGGTAGCGCGATCCTACGAGCAGTACTTC. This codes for CASSLEVARSYEQYF.